The 5 T cell receptor beta chains reported below all come from one sample, sequenced in a study of shared clonotypes between healthy human individuals. Profiling relied on immunoSEQ multiplex PCR, and the TCRdb table lists in-frame clones only, not all of them. Among a few million clones listed, 85% to 95% were seen once. The sample comprised naive CD4+ T cells from PBMCs. Subset defined: CD45RA+ positively selected. These receptors originate from a man aged 18 to 30 in good health. Some clones in this sample may be carry-over from other donors' samples.

Written as DNA, the CDR3 is TGTGCCAGCAGTTTGCCCCCTGTACCGTCCCAGCATTTT. Translating it yields CASSLPPVPSQHF. The V and J genes are TRBV28 and TRBJ1-5; no reliable D call. V lost 3 bases and J lost 11, with 14 bases in between. Germline CDR1 is MDHEN and CDR2 is SYDVKM. The CDR3 spans 13 residues. Together with reference TRBV28 and TRBJ1-5, the CDR3 gives the full variable domain: DVKVTQSSRYLVKRTGEKVFLECVQDMDHENMFWYRQDPGLGLRLIYFSYDVKMKEKGDIPEGYSVSREKKERFSLILESASTNQTSMYLCASSLPPVPSQHFGDGTRLSIL.

The CDR3, as DNA: TGTGCCAGCAGCTTCGGACAGGGCACCGGGGAGCTGTTTTTT. Its translation is CASSFGQGTGELFF. The chain links TRBV7-2 to TRBJ2-2; TRBD1 matches 8 bases. Germline CDR1 is SGHTA and CDR2 is FQGNSA. V shed 3 bases and J 4 bases; nucleotides not matched to a gene: 1. The length of the CDR3 is 14 residues.

The chain is built from TRBV11-3 and TRBJ2-3, with 15 bases lining up with TRBD2. The trim removed 5 bases at V and 5 bases at J, leaving 5 bases unmatched. Germline CDR1 SGHNT, CDR2 YENEEA. This CDR3 contains 16 residues. The CDR3 DNA is TGTGCCAGCAGCCCCGGACTAGCGGGAGGGGTAGATACGCAGTATTTT. This codes for CASSPGLAGGVDTQYF.

The chain couples TRBV6-6 to TRBJ1-1; D perhaps matches TRBD1 (5 bases). Trimming shortened V by 0 bases and J by 10 bases, and 18 bases separated the two germline ends. Germline V gives CDR1 MNHNY, CDR2 SVGAGI (reference sequence). The CDR3 runs to 15 residues. The CDR3 spells CASSYSFKLGTGAFF. CDR3 nucleotide sequence: TGTGCCAGCAGTTACTCGTTCAAGCTTGGGACGGGAGCTTTCTTT.

The CDR3 sequence is CASSQVRGQETQYF. The CDR3 DNA reads TGCGCCAGCAGCCAAGTACGGGGGCAAGAGACCCAGTACTTC. The chain combines TRBV4-1 with TRBJ2-5; D is possibly TRBD2 (6 bases). The V end lost 1 base, the J end lost 2 bases, and 8 bases lay between the germline ends. The CDR3 consists of 14 residues. Per the germline V gene, CDR1 is MGHRA and CDR2 is YSYEKL.